The TCR beta chain under discussion was sequenced for a study of cytomegalovirus exposure and HLA in healthy donors. Study conclusions and caveats: The authors assumed roughly uniform sequencing depth across donors for presence/absence analyses.

This clone came up once. Its antigen is unknown. Both 60 Vbeta primers and 13 Jbeta primers went into the PCR. Here immunoSEQ multiplex PCR was the method, and the copy in TCRdb shows in-frame clones only, minus some. The profile shows 180,000 or so clones, about two thirds of them singletons. The clonotype comes from a human donor in good health. The specimen was PBMCs.

CDR3 loop: CASRHTGTGAYEQYF. CDR3 coding DNA: TGCGCCAGCAGGCATACCGGGACAGGGGCCTACGAGCAGTACTTC. The chain has TRBV5-1 and TRBJ2-7, with 10 bases matching TRBD1. The CDR3 is 15 residues long. The V segment lost 5 bases and the J segment 2 bases; nucleotides outside the gene matches: 7. Germline CDR1 reads SGHRS; CDR2 reads YFSETQ.